The following is a T cell receptor (beta chain) sequence with its context. Its antigen is not identified. The entry originates in a study of T cell responses to AZD1222 COVID-19 vaccine. Study as a whole: Second-dose schedules of about 4 or about 12 weeks were combined. Study-wide results and caveats: Among spike-specific TCRs, nearly half reportedly target unmutated variant regions. Just six people given AZD1222 tested seropositive at baseline. Mostly white British, mostly female donors; authors suggested clonal diversity may be underestimated.

V gave up 1 base and J gave up 8 bases, with 12 bases separating them. The CDR3 consists of 14 residues. CDR1 is SGHNT, CDR2 YENEEA, per germline. Assay: immunoSEQ multiplex PCR; the TCRdb copy retains only in-frame clones and omits some. The data contain about 150,000 clones, roughly 80% of them singletons. J is TRBJ2-1 and V is TRBV11-3; possible D gene TRBD1, 6 bases. The sequence was obtained from an adult in good health. The material was peripheral blood, obtained on day 0 of AZD1222 vaccination. CDR3: CASSLGGPADEQFF. For the CDR3, the DNA is TGTGCCAGCAGCTTAGGGGGGCCTGCGGATGAGCAGTTCTTC.